This TCR beta chain derives from a study of T cells after yellow fever vaccination (dated by TCRdb to between 2019 and 2020). Regarding the research as a whole: The SMART-Seq v4 Ultra Low Input RNA kit was used to prepare libraries from fractions with low cell numbers. To follow T-cell clones before and after both primary and booster YFV17D yellow fever vaccination, bulk TCR alpha and beta repertoires underwent longitudinal sequencing. Two healthy male donors made up the cohort, one aged 18 to 29 years and the other aged 30 to 40 years. Blood samples were taken at several timepoints before and after primary and secondary immunization, and bulk PBMC replicates and cell subsets were isolated. What the authors observed across the whole study: A small fraction of clonotypes showed up in both the CD4 and CD8 compartments, probably as a result of convergent recombination. The secondary T-cell response was weaker than the primary response but faster, peaking on day 5 instead of day 15. Because the study included only two donors, the extent to which the findings can be generalized is limited. Computational filtering was needed because FACS-sorted repertoires could contain abundant contaminating clonotypes from the bulk population. Most clones expanded after primary vaccination were re-detected after the booster (just under 97% of CD4 and 88% of CD8), suggesting broad memory maintenance.

TCR cDNA was synthesized by 5'RACE template switching, through which a universal primer site and unique molecular identifiers were introduced. cDNA synthesis was primed from both the TCR alpha and TCR beta constant segments. Two PCR steps were used to amplify libraries, with sample barcodes and sequencing adapters being added in the second step. Libraries were sequenced on Illumina HiSeq 2500 (2x100 bp) or NovaSeq (2x150 bp). The authors' pipeline ran thus. MIGEC handled demultiplexing of reads and collapsing into UMI consensus sequences, while MiXCR performed V(D)J alignment. Clonotypes responding to the vaccine were identified with edgeR on replicate PBMC samples, with the criteria of FDR below 0.01 and a log2 fold change above 5 up to day 15. Each bulk clonotype was labeled CD4 or CD8 based on which sequenced repertoire, CD4 or CD8, contained the clonotype at higher abundance. TCRdb trimmed public reads at Q25 via fastp, called clones via MiXCR and kept in-frame beta chains. Entries are consolidated by CDR3 protein sequence, retaining the most common genes and DNA. These V and J calls derive from TCRdb rather than the authors' analysis. This sample has over 150,000 distinct CDR3 sequences in its table, and roughly 6.4% of those were observed once. The top ten clonotypes cover approximately 3% of the sample.

The treatment or condition label here, explained by the study, means: live attenuated yellow fever vaccine strain. A standard Ficoll-Paque protocol was used to isolate PBMCs from peripheral blood. Dynabeads CD4 and CD8 positive selection kits were used to isolate the CD4 and CD8 T-cell fractions. RNA was extracted with TriZol from bulk PBMCs, CD4 and CD8 fractions, and dextramer-positive and dextramer-negative fractions. This clonotype came up many times. The target of this receptor is not known. There are no base qualities to consult, and no much larger clone falls within one base. The sequence was collected from a man between 18 and 29 years old who received the YFV17D yellow fever vaccine. Sequenced here: CD4+ T cells sorted from PBMCs, sampled on the day of the first yellow fever vaccination.

The nucleotide sequence is given as TGTGCCAGCAGTTTAAGGACAGGGTATCCCTACGAGCAGTACTTC. It translates to CASSLRTGYPYEQYF. The chain links TRBV12-3 or TRBV12-4 with TRBJ2-7; 8 junctional bases match TRBD1. The CDR3 goes from the cysteine to the phenylalanine over 15 residues. The entry retains the CDR3 DNA only, 45 bases that are in frame from base 1. From V the trimming removes 2 bases and from J it removes 2 bases, while the gene matches leave 5 bases of the junction unaccounted for.